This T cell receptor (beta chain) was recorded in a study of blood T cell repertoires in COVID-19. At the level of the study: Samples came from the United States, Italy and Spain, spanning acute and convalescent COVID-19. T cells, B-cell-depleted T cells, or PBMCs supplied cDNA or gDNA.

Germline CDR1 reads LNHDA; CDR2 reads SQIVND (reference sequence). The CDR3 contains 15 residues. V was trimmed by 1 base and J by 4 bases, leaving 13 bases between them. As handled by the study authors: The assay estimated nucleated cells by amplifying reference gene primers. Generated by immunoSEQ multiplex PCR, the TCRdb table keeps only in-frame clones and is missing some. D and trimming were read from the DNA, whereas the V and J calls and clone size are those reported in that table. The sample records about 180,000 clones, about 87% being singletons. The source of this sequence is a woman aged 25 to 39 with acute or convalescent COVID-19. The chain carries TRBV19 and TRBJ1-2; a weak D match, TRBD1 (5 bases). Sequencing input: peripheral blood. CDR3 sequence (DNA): TGTGCCAGTAGTATAGTCCCGACGGGGGTCTATGGCTACACCTTC. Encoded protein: CASSIVPTGVYGYTF.